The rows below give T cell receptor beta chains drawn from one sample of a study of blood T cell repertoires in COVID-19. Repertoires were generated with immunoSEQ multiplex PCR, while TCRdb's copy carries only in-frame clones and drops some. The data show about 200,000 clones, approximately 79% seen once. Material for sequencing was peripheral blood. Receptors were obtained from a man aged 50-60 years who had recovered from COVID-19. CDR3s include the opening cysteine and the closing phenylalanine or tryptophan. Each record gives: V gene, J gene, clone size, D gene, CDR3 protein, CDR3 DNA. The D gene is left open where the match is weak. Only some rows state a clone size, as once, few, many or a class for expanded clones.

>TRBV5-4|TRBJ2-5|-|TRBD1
CASSGTGAKETQYF
TGTGCCAGCAGCGGGACAGGGGCTAAGGAGACCCAGTACTTC
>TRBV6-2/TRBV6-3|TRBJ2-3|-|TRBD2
CASSYSLAGRFTDTQYF
TGTGCCAGCAGTTACTCGCTAGCGGGGAGATTCACAGATACGCAGTATTTT
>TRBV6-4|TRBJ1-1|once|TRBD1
CASREGQGAAGTEAFF
TGTGCCAGCAGGGAAGGACAGGGGGCCGCGGGCACTGAAGCTTTCTTT
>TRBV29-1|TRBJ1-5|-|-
CSVVSGNQPQHF
TGCAGCGTTGTGTCCGGGAATCAGCCCCAGCATTTT
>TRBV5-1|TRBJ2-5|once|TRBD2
CASSPGLAGETQYF
TGCGCCAGCAGCCCTGGACTAGCAGGGGAGACCCAGTACTTC
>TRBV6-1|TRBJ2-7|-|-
CASSLQTAYEQYF
TGTGCCAGCAGCCTCCAGACAGCCTACGAGCAGTACTTC
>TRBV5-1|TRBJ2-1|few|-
CASSVSGDEQFF
TGCGCCAGCAGCGTTTCAGGGGACGAGCAGTTCTTC
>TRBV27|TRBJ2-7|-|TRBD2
CASSPLLAGGHYEQYF
TGTGCCAGCAGTCCCCTGTTGGCGGGAGGGCATTACGAGCAGTACTTC
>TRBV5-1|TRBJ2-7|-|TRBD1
CASSYGTASYEQYF
TGCGCCAGCAGTTACGGGACAGCCTCCTACGAGCAGTACTTC
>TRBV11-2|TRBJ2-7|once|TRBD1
CASNQVGDRGYEQYF
TGTGCCAGCAACCAAGTGGGGGACAGGGGTTACGAGCAGTACTTC
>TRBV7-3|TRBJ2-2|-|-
CASSLNPPGTGELFF
TGTGCCAGCAGCTTAAATCCTCCGGGGACCGGGGAGCTGTTTTTT